Below, 2 T cell receptor beta chains from the same sample are listed, as sequenced in a study of blood T cell repertoires in COVID-19. The data were produced by immunoSEQ multiplex PCR, yet TCRdb's version contains in-frame clones alone and is incomplete. The repertoire has nearly 350,000 clones, less than 90% of them found once; the top ten carry approximately 0.93%. Source material: PBMCs or T cells enriched from blood (not recorded which). The source of these receptors is a woman in her twenties or thirties who had recovered from COVID-19.

The chain combines TRBV27 with TRBJ1-1, with D perhaps matching TRBD1 (6 bases). Trimming removed 2 bases from V and 3 bases from J, with 22 bases in between. The CDR3 contains 18 residues. CDR1 is MNHEY and CDR2 is SMNVEV in the germline V gene (reference sequence). CDR3 sequence: CASSLTFDSRQVDTEAFF. The CDR3 nucleotides are TGTGCCAGCAGTTTAACATTCGATTCCCGACAGGTGGACACTGAAGCTTTCTTT.

This clone has only a few counts. V usage is TRBV10-2 and J usage is TRBJ1-6; tentatively, D is TRBD1 (5 bases). The CDR3 is 14 amino acids. From germline, CDR1 is WSHSY and CDR2 SAAADI. Trimming left V 7 bases short and J 8 bases short, with 15 bases between. The CDR3 is CASIDGGGDSPLHF. The DNA of the CDR3 is TGCGCCAGCATTGACGGTGGGGGGGATTCACCCCTCCACTTT.